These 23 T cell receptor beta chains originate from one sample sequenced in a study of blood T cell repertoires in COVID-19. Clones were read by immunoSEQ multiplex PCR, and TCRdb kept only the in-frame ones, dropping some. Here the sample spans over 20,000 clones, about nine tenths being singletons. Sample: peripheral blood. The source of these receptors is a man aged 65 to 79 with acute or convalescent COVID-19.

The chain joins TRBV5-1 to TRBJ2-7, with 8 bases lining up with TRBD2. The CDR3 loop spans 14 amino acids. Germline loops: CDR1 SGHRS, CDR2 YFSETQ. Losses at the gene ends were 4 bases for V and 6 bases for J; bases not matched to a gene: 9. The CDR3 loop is CASSPQLAEGEQYF. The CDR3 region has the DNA TGCGCCAGCAGCCCCCAACTAGCGGAGGGCGAGCAGTACTTC.

Here the CDR3 reads CASSKLAASTDTQYF. CDR3 sequence (DNA): TGTGCCAGCAGCAAACTAGCGGCTAGCACAGATACGCAGTATTTT. V and J are TRBV14 and TRBJ2-3; 8 nucleotides line up with TRBD2. The germline V gene has CDR1 SGHDN and CDR2 FVKESK. The V gene end was trimmed by 5 bases and the J gene end by 0 bases; junction bases not matched to a gene: 4. CDR3 length equals 15 residues. Together with reference TRBV14 and TRBJ2-3, the CDR3 gives the full variable domain: EAGVTQFPSHSVIEKGQTVTLRCDPISGHDNLYWYRRVMGKEIKFLLHFVKESKQDESGMPNNRFLAERTGGTYSTLKVQPAELEDSGVYFCASSKLAASTDTQYFGPGTRLTVL.

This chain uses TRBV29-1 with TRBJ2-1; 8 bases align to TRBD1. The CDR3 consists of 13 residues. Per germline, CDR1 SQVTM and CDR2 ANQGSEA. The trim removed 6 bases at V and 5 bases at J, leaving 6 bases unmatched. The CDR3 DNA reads TGCAGCGTCGGGACAGGAGTACACAATGAGCAGTTCTTC. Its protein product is CSVGTGVHNEQFF.

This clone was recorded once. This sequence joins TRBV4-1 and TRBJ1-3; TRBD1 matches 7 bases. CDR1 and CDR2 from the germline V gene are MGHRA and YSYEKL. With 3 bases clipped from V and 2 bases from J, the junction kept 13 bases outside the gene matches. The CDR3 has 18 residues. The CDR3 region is CASSHGTRRQGTGNTIYF. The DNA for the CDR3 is TGCGCCAGCAGCCATGGTACTCGAAGACAGGGAACTGGAAACACCATATATTTT.

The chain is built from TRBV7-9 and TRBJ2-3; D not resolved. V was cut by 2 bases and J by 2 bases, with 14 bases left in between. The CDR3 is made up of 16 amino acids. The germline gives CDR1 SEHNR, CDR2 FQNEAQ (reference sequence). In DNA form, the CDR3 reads TGTGCCAGCAGCTTAAGTCGCGGCACCTCCACAGATACGCAGTATTTT. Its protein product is CASSLSRGTSTDTQYF.

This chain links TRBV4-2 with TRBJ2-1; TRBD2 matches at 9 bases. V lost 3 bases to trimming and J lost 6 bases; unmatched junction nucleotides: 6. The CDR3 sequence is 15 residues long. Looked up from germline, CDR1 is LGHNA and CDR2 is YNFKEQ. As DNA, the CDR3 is TGTGCCAGCAGCCAGGGAGGCGGGGGGGCCAATGAGCAGTTCTTC. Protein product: CASSQGGGGANEQFF.

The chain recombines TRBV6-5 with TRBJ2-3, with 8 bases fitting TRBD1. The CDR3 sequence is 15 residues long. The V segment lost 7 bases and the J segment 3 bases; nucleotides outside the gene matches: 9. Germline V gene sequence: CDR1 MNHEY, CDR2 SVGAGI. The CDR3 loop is CASTFQGAGTDTQYF. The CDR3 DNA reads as TGTGCCAGCACGTTTCAGGGGGCCGGGACAGATACGCAGTATTTT.

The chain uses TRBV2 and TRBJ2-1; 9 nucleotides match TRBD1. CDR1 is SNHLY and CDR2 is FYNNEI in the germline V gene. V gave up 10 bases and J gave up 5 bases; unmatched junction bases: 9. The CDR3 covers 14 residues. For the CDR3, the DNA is TGTGCCATCCCCCGGACAGGGGAGCACAATGAGCAGTTCTTC. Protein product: CAIPRTGEHNEQFF. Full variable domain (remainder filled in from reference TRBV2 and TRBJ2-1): EPEVTQTPSHQVTQMGQEVILRCVPISNHLYFYWYRQILGQKVEFLVSFYNNEISEKSEIFDDQFSVERPDGSNFTLKIRSTKLEDSAMYFCAIPRTGEHNEQFFGPGTRLTVL.

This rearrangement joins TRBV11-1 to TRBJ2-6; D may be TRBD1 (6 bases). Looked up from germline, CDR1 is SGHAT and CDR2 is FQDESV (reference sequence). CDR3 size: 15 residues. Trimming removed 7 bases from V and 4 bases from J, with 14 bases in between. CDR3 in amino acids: CASTHRDPGANVLTF. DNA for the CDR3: TGTGCCAGCACCCACAGGGATCCAGGGGCCAACGTCCTGACTTTC.

In DNA form, the CDR3 reads TGTGCCAGCAGCCAAGGGAACAGGGGAGGAGGCTACACCTTC. This sequence encodes CASSQGNRGGGYTF. This rearrangement joins TRBV3-1 (or the pseudogene TRBV3-2) to TRBJ1-2, with 7 positions matching TRBD1. Per the germline V gene, CDR1 is LGHDT and CDR2 is YNNKEL (reference sequence). Germline trimming cut 1 base from V and 8 bases from J; bases unmatched to any gene: 7. The CDR3 covers 14 residues.

For the CDR3, the DNA is TGTGCCAGTAGTACTTCCGGGACAGCGAACAATGAGCAGTTCTTC. Amino acids: CASSTSGTANNEQFF. This rearrangement joins TRBV19 to TRBJ2-1, with 7 bases lining up with TRBD1. The V segment lost 4 bases and the J segment 5 bases; nucleotides outside the gene matches: 8. The CDR3 totals 15 residues. The V gene's germline CDR1 is LNHDA and CDR2 SQIVND (reference sequence).

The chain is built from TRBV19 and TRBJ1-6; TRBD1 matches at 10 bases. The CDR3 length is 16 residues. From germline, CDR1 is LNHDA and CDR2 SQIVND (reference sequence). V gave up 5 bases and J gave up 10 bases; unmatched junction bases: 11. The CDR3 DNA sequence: TGTGCCAGTAGTCCGCATCCCGGGACAGGGGTCTCACCCCTCCACTTT. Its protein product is CASSPHPGTGVSPLHF.

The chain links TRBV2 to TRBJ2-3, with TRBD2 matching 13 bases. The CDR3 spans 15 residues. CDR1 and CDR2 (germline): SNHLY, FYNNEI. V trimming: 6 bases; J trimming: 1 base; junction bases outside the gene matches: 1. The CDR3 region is CASRGTSGGTDTQYF. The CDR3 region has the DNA TGTGCCAGCAGGGGGACTAGCGGGGGCACAGATACGCAGTATTTT. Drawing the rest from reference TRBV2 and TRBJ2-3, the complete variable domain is EPEVTQTPSHQVTQMGQEVILRCVPISNHLYFYWYRQILGQKVEFLVSFYNNEISEKSEIFDDQFSVERPDGSNFTLKIRSTKLEDSAMYFCASRGTSGGTDTQYFGPGTRLTVL.

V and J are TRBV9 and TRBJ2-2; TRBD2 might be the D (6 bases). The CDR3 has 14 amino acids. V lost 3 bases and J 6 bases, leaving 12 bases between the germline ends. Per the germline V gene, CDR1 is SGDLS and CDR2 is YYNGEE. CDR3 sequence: CASSAATSPGELFF. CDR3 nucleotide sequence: TGTGCCAGCAGCGCTGCTACTAGCCCCGGGGAGCTGTTTTTT.

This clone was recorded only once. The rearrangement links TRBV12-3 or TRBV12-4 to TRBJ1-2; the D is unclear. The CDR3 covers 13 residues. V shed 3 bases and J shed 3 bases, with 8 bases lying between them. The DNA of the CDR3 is TGTGCCAGCAGTTTTGGCCAGGACTATGGCTACACCTTC. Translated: CASSFGQDYGYTF.

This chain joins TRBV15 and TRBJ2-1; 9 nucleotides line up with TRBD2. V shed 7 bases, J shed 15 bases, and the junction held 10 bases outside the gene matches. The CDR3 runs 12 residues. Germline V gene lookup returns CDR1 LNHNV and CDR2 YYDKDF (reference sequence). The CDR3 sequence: CATTASGTSRFF. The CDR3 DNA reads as TGTGCCACCACCGCTAGCGGGACGTCTCGGTTCTTC. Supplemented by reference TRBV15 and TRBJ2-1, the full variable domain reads DAMVIQNPRYQVTQFGKPVTLSCSQTLNHNVMYWYQQKSSQAPKLLFHYYDKDFNNEADTPDNFQSRRPNTSFCFLDIRSPGLGDTAMYLCATTASGTSRFFGPGTRLTVL.

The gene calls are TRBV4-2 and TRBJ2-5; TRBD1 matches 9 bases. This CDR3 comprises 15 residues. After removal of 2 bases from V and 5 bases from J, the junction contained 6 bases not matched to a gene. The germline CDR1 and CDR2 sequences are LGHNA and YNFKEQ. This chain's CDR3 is CASSQSTGGGETQYF. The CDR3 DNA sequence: TGTGCCAGCAGCCAATCCACAGGGGGCGGGGAGACCCAGTACTTC.

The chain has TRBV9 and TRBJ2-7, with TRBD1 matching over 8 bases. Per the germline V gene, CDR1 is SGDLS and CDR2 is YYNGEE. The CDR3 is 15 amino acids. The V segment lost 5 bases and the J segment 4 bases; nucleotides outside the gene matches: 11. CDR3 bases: TGTGCCAGCAGTTCCGCAGGGGGCGGTTCTTACGAGCAGTACTTC. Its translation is CASSSAGGGSYEQYF. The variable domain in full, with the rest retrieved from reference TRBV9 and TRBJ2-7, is DSGVTQTPKHLITATGQRVTLRCSPRSGDLSVYWYQQSLDQGLQFLIQYYNGEERAKGNILERFSAQQFPDLHSELNLSSLELGDSALYFCASSSAGGGSYEQYFGPGTRLTVT.

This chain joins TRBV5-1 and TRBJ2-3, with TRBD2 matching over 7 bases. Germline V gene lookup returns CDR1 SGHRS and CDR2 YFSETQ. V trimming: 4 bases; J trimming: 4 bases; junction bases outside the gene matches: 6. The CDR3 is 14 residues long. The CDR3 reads CASSVSGNPDTQYF. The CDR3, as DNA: TGCGCCAGCAGCGTAAGCGGGAACCCAGATACGCAGTATTTT.

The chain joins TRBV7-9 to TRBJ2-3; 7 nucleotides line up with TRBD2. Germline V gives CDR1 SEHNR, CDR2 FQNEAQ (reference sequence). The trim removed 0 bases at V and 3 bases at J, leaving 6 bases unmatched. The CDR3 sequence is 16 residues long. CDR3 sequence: CASSLAGGGDTDTQYF. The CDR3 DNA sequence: TGTGCCAGCAGCTTAGCGGGTGGGGGGGATACAGATACGCAGTATTTT.

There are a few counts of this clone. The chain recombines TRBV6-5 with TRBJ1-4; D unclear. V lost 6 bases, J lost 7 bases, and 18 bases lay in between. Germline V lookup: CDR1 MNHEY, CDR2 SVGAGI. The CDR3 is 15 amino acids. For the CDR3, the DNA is TGTGCCAGCAGAGATGCGTGGAGGAGCGGTGAAAAACTGTTTTTT. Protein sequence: CASRDAWRSGEKLFF.

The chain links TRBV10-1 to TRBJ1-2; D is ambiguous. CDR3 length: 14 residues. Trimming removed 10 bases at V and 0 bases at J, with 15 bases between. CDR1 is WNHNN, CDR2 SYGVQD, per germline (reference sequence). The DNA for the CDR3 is TGCGCCACCTTAGAGACACCTTCTAACTATGGCTACACCTTC. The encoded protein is CATLETPSNYGYTF.

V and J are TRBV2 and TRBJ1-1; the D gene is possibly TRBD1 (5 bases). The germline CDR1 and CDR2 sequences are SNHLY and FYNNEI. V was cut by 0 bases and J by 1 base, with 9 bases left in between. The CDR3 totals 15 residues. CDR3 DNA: TGTGCCAGCAGTGAAGCAGGGGAAGCGAACACTGAAGCTTTCTTT. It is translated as CASSEAGEANTEAFF.